These 12 T cell receptor beta chains were sequenced from one sample in a study of T-cell reconstitution after alpha-beta-depleted transplantation in children (TCRdb year 2016). Receptor libraries were prepared by PCR. Sequencer: Illumina HiSeq 2500. TCR libraries were prepared with molecular barcoding, using unique molecular identifiers to normalize TCRbeta repertoire quantification. In TCRdb, the public reads were trimmed at Q25 with fastp and aligned with MiXCR, with productive beta chains retained. Rows with a matching CDR3 protein are joined into one entry that keeps the most common DNA and genes. Present in this sample are 700,000 to 950,000 distinct CDR3 sequences, roughly 16% of which were seen just once. The ten largest clones take up roughly 5% of the sample. The treatment or condition label corresponds to: allogeneic hematopoietic cell transplantation with graft depleted of TCRalphabeta T cells and CD19 B cells.

The sequences come from PBMCs, mostly from graft donor cells, collected 360 days after TCRalphabeta/CD19-depleted stem cell transplant. The receptors here all came from a male patient younger than 18 who had a stem cell transplant for acute lymphoblastic leukemia, so the T cells may come from the graft donor.

The V and J genes are TRBV5-1 and TRBJ1-1, with D perhaps TRBD1 (5 bases). The CDR3 runs to 13 residues. Germline V lookup: CDR1 SGHRS, CDR2 YFSETQ. Trimming removed 4 bases at V and 3 bases at J, with 10 bases between. Here the CDR3 reads CASSPTTDTEAFF. The CDR3 DNA reads as TGCGCCAGCAGCCCTACGACAGACACTGAAGCTTTCTTT.

In this sample, this clonotype turned up a few times. The chain has TRBV29-1 and TRBJ2-1; 8 bases are shared with TRBD2. The J segment lost 5 bases and the V segment lost 1 base, leaving 4 bases of the junction unmatched. The CDR3 contains 14 residues. The germline V gene has CDR1 SQVTM and CDR2 ANQGSEA. CDR3 bases: TGCAGCGTTGAAGGGCGGGAGGACAACAATGAGCAGTTCTTC. Translated, it gives CSVEGREDNNEQFF.

This clonotype has only a few counts. This sequence joins TRBV4-2 and TRBJ2-4; possible D gene TRBD1, 6 bases. V gave up 0 bases and J gave up 7 bases, with 13 bases separating them. This CDR3 comprises 15 residues. Germline V gives CDR1 LGHNA, CDR2 YNFKEQ. The CDR3 nucleotides read TGTGCCAGCAGCCAAGATCGCAGGGGCCAGAACATTCAGTACTTC. Amino acids: CASSQDRRGQNIQYF.

There are a few counts of this clonotype. In DNA, the CDR3 is TGTGCCAGCAGTTTACGGACTAGCAGCACAGATACGCAGTATTTT. This encodes CASSLRTSSTDTQYF. The chain combines TRBV12-3 or TRBV12-4 with TRBJ2-3, with 8 nucleotides matching TRBD2. The CDR3 extends over 15 amino acids. With 2 bases clipped from V and 0 bases from J, the junction kept 1 base outside the gene matches.

The CDR3 nucleotides are TGTGCCAGCAGTTTAGGGGTGACAGGGGCGTACAATGAGCAGTTCTTC. It is translated as CASSLGVTGAYNEQFF. The chain joins TRBV27 to TRBJ2-1, with 8 bases aligning to TRBD1. CDR1 is MNHEY and CDR2 is SMNVEV in the germline V gene (reference sequence). The CDR3 has 16 residues. The trim removed 2 bases at V and 4 bases at J, leaving 7 bases unmatched.

This clonotype has only a few counts. The chain employs TRBV24-1 and TRBJ1-2; no clear D. Trimming stripped 2 bases from V and 4 bases from J, with 10 bases between. Germline V gives CDR1 KGHDR, CDR2 SFDVKD. The CDR3 runs 14 residues. The CDR3 protein is CATSDSEARYGYTF. CDR3 DNA sequence: TGTGCCACCAGTGATTCGGAGGCGCGCTATGGCTACACCTTC.

This clonotype was observed a few times. J is TRBJ2-7 and V is TRBV9; D call uncertain. Germline CDR1 SGDLS, CDR2 YYNGEE. The CDR3 has 13 residues. Trimming left V 0 bases short and J 6 bases short, with 10 bases between. The DNA of the CDR3 is TGTGCCAGCAGCGTAGACGCAGGTCGCGAGCAGTACTTC. This translates into CASSVDAGREQYF. The full variable domain, completed using reference TRBV9 and TRBJ2-7, is DSGVTQTPKHLITATGQRVTLRCSPRSGDLSVYWYQQSLDQGLQFLIQYYNGEERAKGNILERFSAQQFPDLHSELNLSSLELGDSALYFCASSVDAGREQYFGPGTRLTVT.

This clonotype has only a few counts. The genes are TRBV2 and TRBJ2-3; 8 bases align to TRBD2. J was trimmed by 5 bases and V by 5 bases; bases with no gene match: 9. Per the germline V gene, CDR1 is SNHLY and CDR2 is FYNNEI. CDR3 length: 15 amino acids. The CDR3 sequence: CASSNSGTIGDTQYF. CDR3 DNA: TGTGCCAGCAGTAATAGCGGGACGATAGGAGATACGCAGTATTTT.

This clonotype was counted between two and nine times. The chain is built from TRBV7-9 and TRBJ2-7; D may correspond to TRBD1 or TRBD2 (6 bases each). CDR1 and CDR2 (germline): SEHNR, FQNEAQ (reference sequence). The CDR3 runs to 16 residues. V was shortened by 0 bases and J by 5 bases, with 17 bases between the two germline ends. The CDR3 is CASSLAGGRLVDEQYF. DNA for the CDR3: TGTGCCAGCAGCTTAGCGGGGGGCCGTTTGGTAGACGAGCAGTACTTC.

V is TRBV12-3 or TRBV12-4 and J is TRBJ2-7; possible D gene TRBD1, 5 bases. The CDR3 is 14 amino acids. V gave up 3 bases and J gave up 5 bases, with 14 bases separating them. The CDR3 loop reads CASSFGRAYNEQYF. The CDR3 bases are TGTGCCAGCAGTTTTGGCAGGGCTTATAACGAGCAGTACTTC.

This clonotype has just a few counts. This chain joins TRBV19 and TRBJ1-1; 7 positions agree with TRBD1. V shed 6 bases and J 1 base; nucleotides not matched to a gene: 8. Germline V CDR1 and CDR2: LNHDA, SQIVND (reference sequence). This CDR3 contains 15 residues. For the CDR3, the DNA is TGTGCCAGTAGAATCGGGGACAGAAGGAACACTGAAGCTTTCTTT. Residues: CASRIGDRRNTEAFF.

The chain couples TRBV30 to TRBJ2-3; D gene ambiguous. CDR3 length: 15 amino acids. CDR1 and CDR2 from the germline V gene are GTSNPN and SVGIG (reference sequence). V lost 1 base and J 1 base, leaving 12 bases between the germline ends. Written as DNA, the CDR3 is TGTGCCTGGAGTGCCCGCTTCCGAGGCACAGATACGCAGTATTTT. This codes for CAWSARFRGTDTQYF.